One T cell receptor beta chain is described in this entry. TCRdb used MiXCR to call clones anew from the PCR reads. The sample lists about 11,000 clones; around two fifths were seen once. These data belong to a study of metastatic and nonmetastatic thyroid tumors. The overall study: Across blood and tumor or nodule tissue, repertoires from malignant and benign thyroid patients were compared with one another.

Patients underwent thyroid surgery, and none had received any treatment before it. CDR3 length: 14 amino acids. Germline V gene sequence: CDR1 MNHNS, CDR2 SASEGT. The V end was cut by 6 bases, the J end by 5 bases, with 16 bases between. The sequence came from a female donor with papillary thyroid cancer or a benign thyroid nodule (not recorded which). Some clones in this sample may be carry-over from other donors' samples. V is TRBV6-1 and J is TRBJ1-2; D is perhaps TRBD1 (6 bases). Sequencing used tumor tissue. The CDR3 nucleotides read TGTGCCAGCAGCCTAGAGGGGGGCCCTTATGGCTACACCTTC. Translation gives CASSLEGGPYGYTF.